These 22 T cell receptor beta chains were all obtained from the same sample, sequenced in a study of cytomegalovirus exposure and HLA in healthy donors. The PCR contained 60 Vbeta and 13 Jbeta primers. Produced via immunoSEQ multiplex PCR; TCRdb's table is partial and in-frame only. The sample comprises some 200,000 clones, roughly 76% of which are singletons, and approximately 6.3% rests with the top ten. Material for sequencing was PBMCs. Receptors originate from a man aged 35 to 55 in good health and CMV-seropositive.

V and J are TRBV7-3 and TRBJ1-1, with a tentative D call TRBD1 (5 bases). The V gene's germline CDR1 is SGHTA and CDR2 FQGTGA. V was pared by 1 base and J by 6 bases, with 15 bases between. The CDR3 is 15 residues long. CDR3 DNA sequence: TGTGCCAGCAGCTTAATCGGGGGTAAAGGAGCTGAAGCTTTCTTT. Translating it yields CASSLIGGKGAEAFF. The full variable domain, rest sourced from reference TRBV7-3 and TRBJ1-1, is GAGVSQTPSNKVTEKGKYVELRCDPISGHTALYWYRQSLGQGPEFLIYFQGTGAADDSGLPNDRFFAVRPEGSVSTLKIQRTERGDSAVYLCASSLIGGKGAEAFFGQGTRLTVV.

The chain uses TRBV18 and TRBJ1-4; D gene unclear. The germline V gene has CDR1 KGHSH and CDR2 LQKENI. V lost 4 bases to trimming and J lost 7 bases, with 13 bases between them. The CDR3 totals 14 residues. CDR3: CASSLGSSGEKLFF. In nucleotides, the CDR3 is TGTGCCAGCTCACTGGGGTCAAGCGGTGAAAAACTGTTTTTT.

The gene calls are TRBV5-1 and TRBJ1-2, with D tentatively TRBD1 (5 bases). CDR1 and CDR2 from the germline V gene are SGHRS and YFSETQ. The CDR3 is made up of 15 amino acids. Trimming took 3 bases from V and 3 from J, leaving 15 bases between them. The CDR3: CASSYSGNHYYGYTF. DNA for the CDR3: TGCGCCAGCAGCTATTCAGGGAATCATTACTATGGCTACACCTTC.

The J gene is TRBJ1-6, the V gene TRBV30, with TRBD1 matching 7 bases. Looked up from germline, CDR1 is GTSNPN and CDR2 is SVGIG (reference sequence). V trimming: 5 bases; J trimming: 9 bases; junction bases outside the gene matches: 7. The CDR3 loop spans 13 amino acids. Here the CDR3 reads CAWHTGVGSPLHF. The CDR3, as DNA: TGTGCCTGGCATACAGGGGTTGGTTCACCCCTCCACTTT.

There are a few counts of this clone. V is TRBV13 and J is TRBJ2-6; no clear D. Trimming removed 1 base at V and 9 bases at J, with 10 bases between. CDR3 size: 14 residues. Germline-derived CDR1 and CDR2 are PRHDT and FYEKMQ (reference sequence). The CDR3 spells CASSLALMRNVLTF. In DNA, the CDR3 is TGTGCCAGCAGCTTAGCGTTAATGCGCAACGTCCTGACTTTC.

This rearrangement joins TRBV27 to TRBJ2-2; 11 bases match TRBD2. The V and J ends lost 10 bases and 0 bases, in that order; junction bases with no gene match: 4. Germline CDR1 is MNHEY and CDR2 is SMNVEV (reference sequence). CDR3 size: 15 residues. DNA of the CDR3: TGTGCCACTCTTAGCGGGGGGGCGAACACCGGGGAGCTGTTTTTT. Residues: CATLSGGANTGELFF.

The CDR3 protein is CASSQVWSGREFNEKLFF. The CDR3 nucleotides are TGTGCCAGCAGCCAAGTTTGGAGCGGGAGAGAGTTTAATGAAAAACTGTTTTTT. The chain links TRBV4-2 to TRBJ1-4; D uncertain. Trimming removed 1 base from V and 4 bases from J, with 19 bases in between. Per the germline V gene, CDR1 is LGHNA and CDR2 is YNFKEQ. This CDR3 spans 18 amino acids.

The rearrangement joins TRBV7-8 to TRBJ2-3; 7 bases map to TRBD2. The germline V gene encodes CDR1 SGHVS and CDR2 FQNEAQ. V lost 7 bases and J lost 4; bases outside the gene matches: 11. There are 15 residues in the CDR3. The DNA of the CDR3 is TGTGCCAGCACCGGGACTACAGCGCGGGCAGATACGCAGTATTTT. It encodes CASTGTTARADTQYF.

The V and J genes are TRBV6-1 and TRBJ1-2; 9 bases are shared with TRBD1. Germline V gene lookup returns CDR1 MNHNS and CDR2 SASEGT. The J segment lost 8 bases and the V segment lost 3 bases, leaving 10 bases of the junction unmatched. This CDR3 region has 15 residues. CDR3 in amino acids: CASSDGTGIPWGYTF. CDR3 in DNA: TGTGCCAGCAGTGATGGGACAGGGATCCCTTGGGGCTACACCTTC.

The rearrangement joins TRBV7-6 to TRBJ2-3; 9 nucleotides match TRBD2. The J segment lost 8 bases and the V segment lost 3 bases, leaving 15 bases of the junction unmatched. The V gene's germline CDR1 is SGHVS and CDR2 FNYEAQ. CDR3 size: 17 residues. CDR3 nucleotide sequence: TGTGCCAGCAGCTTGGGAGCCGCTAGCGGGGCCGGGGGTACGCAGTATTTT. Translating gives CASSLGAASGAGGTQYF.

The chain has TRBV7-3 and TRBJ1-5; 9 bases match TRBD1. The germline CDR1 and CDR2 sequences are SGHTA and FQGTGA. V lost 5 bases and J lost 2; bases outside the gene matches: 4. This CDR3 is 15 amino acids long. The CDR3 reads CASSATGGGNQPQHF. The CDR3 DNA follows: TGTGCCAGCAGCGCTACAGGGGGCGGCAATCAGCCCCAGCATTTT.

V gene TRBV2 combines with J gene TRBJ2-2, with unresolved D. Germline assignment: CDR1 SNHLY and CDR2 FYNNEI. This CDR3 has 12 residues. V lost 4 bases, J lost 5 bases, and 5 bases lay in between. Written as DNA, the CDR3 is TGTGCCAGCAGTGCGAGTACCGGGGAGCTGTTTTTT. Protein sequence: CASSASTGELFF.

The V call is TRBV5-1, the J call TRBJ2-5; TRBD1 matches 8 bases. The length of the CDR3 is 16 residues. Germline V gene lookup returns CDR1 SGHRS and CDR2 YFSETQ. Unmatched junction bases numbered 8, after V lost 0 bases and J lost 4 bases. CDR3 sequence reads: CASSLARQGALETQYF. The CDR3 DNA sequence: TGCGCCAGCAGCTTGGCCCGGCAGGGGGCTTTAGAGACCCAGTACTTC.

The chain is built from TRBV15 and TRBJ2-1, with D possibly being TRBD2 (5 bases). Trimming pared 6 bases from V and 4 bases from J, leaving 10 bases between. This CDR3 is 13 amino acids long. Looked up from germline, CDR1 is LNHNV and CDR2 is YYDKDF (reference sequence). CDR3 sequence: CATRDSQYNEQFF. The CDR3 DNA reads as TGTGCCACCAGGGACTCCCAATACAATGAGCAGTTCTTC.

The V call is TRBV10-3, the J call TRBJ2-5; D may be TRBD2 (7 bases). V lost 7 bases, J lost 2 bases, and 17 bases lay in between. There are 15 residues in the CDR3. Looked up from germline, CDR1 is ENHRY and CDR2 is SYGVKD. As DNA, the CDR3 is TGTGCCATCAAGTACAGCGGGGACAAACAAGAGACCCAGTACTTC. Amino acids: CAIKYSGDKQETQYF.

The rearrangement links TRBV7-8 to TRBJ2-7; D might be TRBD1 (6 bases). CDR1 and CDR2 (germline): SGHVS, FQNEAQ. V shed 6 bases and J shed 0 bases, with 12 bases lying between them. This CDR3 comprises 14 residues. As DNA, the CDR3 is TGTGCCAGCAGGACCGGGACACTCTCCTACGAGCAGTACTTC. Protein sequence: CASRTGTLSYEQYF.

The chain couples TRBV28 to TRBJ1-2; D is undetermined. CDR3 length: 13 residues. In germline, CDR1 is MDHEN, CDR2 SYDVKM. Trimming removed 4 bases at V and 5 bases at J, with 11 bases between. The CDR3 is CASSSNSVYGYTF. CDR3 DNA sequence: TGTGCCAGCAGTTCAAACTCCGTGTATGGCTACACCTTC.

The gene calls are TRBV9 and TRBJ2-3; the match to TRBD2 covers 11 bases. The CDR3 sequence is 15 residues long. CDR1 and CDR2 (germline): SGDLS, YYNGEE. V lost 1 base and J lost 6; bases outside the gene matches: 4. The CDR3 sequence: CASSVMTSGVDTQYF. CDR3 nucleotides: TGTGCCAGCAGCGTAATGACTAGCGGGGTGGATACGCAGTATTTT.

The chain links TRBV4-2 to TRBJ2-4, with 7 nucleotides matching TRBD1. Germline V lookup: CDR1 LGHNA, CDR2 YNFKEQ. V shed 3 bases, J shed 0 bases, and the junction held 5 bases outside the gene matches. The CDR3 runs to 16 residues. The chain's CDR3 is CASSHGTDLAKNIQYF. CDR3 coding DNA: TGTGCCAGCAGCCACGGGACAGACCTAGCCAAAAACATTCAGTACTTC.

In the case of this clone: Other DNA sequences in the same sample also yield this CDR3. The V gene is TRBV9, the J gene TRBJ2-5; D is undetermined. The CDR3 runs to 15 residues. Between the trimmed V and J ends, which lost 0 bases and 0 bases, there was a span of 9 bases. Germline CDR1 SGDLS, CDR2 YYNGEE. The CDR3 DNA sequence: TGTGCCAGCAGCGTAGGCCCAGACTACCAAGAGACCCAGTACTTC. This translates into CASSVGPDYQETQYF.

Only one count was recorded for this clone. The chain uses TRBV5-4 and TRBJ2-2; 10 nucleotides agree with TRBD2. The germline CDR1 and CDR2 sequences are SGHNT and YYREEE (reference sequence). V shed 1 base and J 8 bases; nucleotides not matched to a gene: 2. This CDR3 comprises 14 residues. CDR3 bases: TGTGCCAGCAGCTTGCCTAGCGGGGGAGGGGAGCTGTTTTTT. This gives the protein CASSLPSGGGELFF.

This clone appeared once. In DNA, the CDR3 is TGTGCCAGCAGCGACCAGGGGGCAGTTGGTGAAAAACTGTTTTTT. Translation gives CASSDQGAVGEKLFF. The chain employs TRBV9 and TRBJ1-4, with 8 bases lining up with TRBD1. V shed 3 bases and J 7 bases; nucleotides not matched to a gene: 8. CDR3 length equals 15 residues. CDR1 and CDR2 (germline): SGDLS, YYNGEE.